This T cell receptor beta chain is from a study of blood T cell repertoires in COVID-19. In the study overall: The cDNA or gDNA used as material had been derived from T cells, B-cell-depleted T cells, or PBMCs.

Data came from immunoSEQ multiplex PCR; TCRdb stores just in-frame clones and leaves some out. The table shows about 140,000 clones, with around 82% occurring only once. V was cut by 3 bases and J by 0 bases, with 12 bases left in between. CDR3 size: 16 residues. Germline assignment: CDR1 KGHSH and CDR2 LQKENI. The chain links TRBV18 to TRBJ2-1, with D possibly matching TRBD1 (6 bases). Sequenced sample: peripheral blood. The sequence was obtained from a woman aged 55-69 years with acute or convalescent COVID-19. Written as DNA, the CDR3 is TGTGCCAGCTCACCGCCGAGGGGGTCCTCCTACAATGAGCAGTTCTTC. This translates into CASSPPRGSSYNEQFF.